Here is one T cell receptor beta chain with its context. Its ends do not fully match the called genes, so a read error is possible. The lymph nodes were axillary draining lymph nodes from breast cancer patients. The data stem from a study of breast tumors, draining lymph nodes, adjacent tissues. The CDR3 runs 15 residues. CDR1 DFQATT and CDR2 SNEGSKA come from the germline V gene (reference sequence). Each CDR3 protein is one row after TCRdb ran MiXCR on the multiplex PCR reads. The sample yields 130,000 or so distinct CDR3 sequences, about 33% seen once. Source material: axillary lymph node tissue. The chain joins TRBV20-1 to TRBJ1-5, with 7 bases fitting TRBD1. The TCR was taken from a female donor with breast cancer. Some clones in this sample may be carry-over from other donors' samples. CDR3 protein: CSAREGTASTQPQHF. CDR3 nucleotide sequence: TGCAGTGCTAGAGAAGGGACAGCTAGCACTCAGCCCCAGCATTTT.